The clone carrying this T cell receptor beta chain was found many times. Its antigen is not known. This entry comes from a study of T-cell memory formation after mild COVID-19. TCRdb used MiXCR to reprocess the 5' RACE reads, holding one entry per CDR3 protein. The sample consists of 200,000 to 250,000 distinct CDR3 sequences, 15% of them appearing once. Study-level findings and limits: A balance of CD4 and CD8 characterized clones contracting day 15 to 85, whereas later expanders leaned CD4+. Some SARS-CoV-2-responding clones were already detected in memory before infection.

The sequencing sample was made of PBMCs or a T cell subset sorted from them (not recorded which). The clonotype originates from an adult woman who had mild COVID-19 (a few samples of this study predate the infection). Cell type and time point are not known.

Here the CDR3 DNA reads TGTGCCAGCAGTTACCCGGACAGGGGTCTGAACACTGAAGCTTTCTTT. Its translation: CASSYPDRGLNTEAFF. The chain joins TRBV6-6 to TRBJ1-1, with 9 nucleotides matching TRBD1. Trimming took 2 bases from V and 0 from J; bases not matched to a gene: 4. Germline V lookup: CDR1 MNHNY, CDR2 SVGAGI (reference sequence). CDR3 size: 16 residues.